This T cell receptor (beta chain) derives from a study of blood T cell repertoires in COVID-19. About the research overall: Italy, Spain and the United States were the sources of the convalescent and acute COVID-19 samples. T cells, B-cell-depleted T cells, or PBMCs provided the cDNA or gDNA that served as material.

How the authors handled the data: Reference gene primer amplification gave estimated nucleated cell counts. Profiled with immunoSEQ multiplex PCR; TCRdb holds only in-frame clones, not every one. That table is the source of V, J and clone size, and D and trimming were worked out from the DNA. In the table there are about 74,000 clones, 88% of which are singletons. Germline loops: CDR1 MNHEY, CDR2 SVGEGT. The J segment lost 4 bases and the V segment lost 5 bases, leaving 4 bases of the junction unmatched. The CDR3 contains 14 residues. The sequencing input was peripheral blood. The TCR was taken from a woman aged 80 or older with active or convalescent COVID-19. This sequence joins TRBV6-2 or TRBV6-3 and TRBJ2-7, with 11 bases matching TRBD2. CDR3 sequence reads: CASSHPSGRYEQYF. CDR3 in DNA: TGTGCCAGCAGTCACCCTAGCGGGAGGTACGAGCAGTACTTC.